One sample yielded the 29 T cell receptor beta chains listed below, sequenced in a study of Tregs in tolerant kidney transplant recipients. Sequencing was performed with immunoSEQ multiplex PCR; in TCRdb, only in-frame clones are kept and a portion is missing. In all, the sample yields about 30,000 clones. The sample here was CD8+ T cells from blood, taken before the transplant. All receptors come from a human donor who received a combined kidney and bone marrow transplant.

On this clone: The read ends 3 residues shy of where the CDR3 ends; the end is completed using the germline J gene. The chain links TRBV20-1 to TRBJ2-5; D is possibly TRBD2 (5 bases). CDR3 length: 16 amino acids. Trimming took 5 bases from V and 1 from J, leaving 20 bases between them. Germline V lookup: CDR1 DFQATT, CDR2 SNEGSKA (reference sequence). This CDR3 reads CSAPSYRGSRQETQYF. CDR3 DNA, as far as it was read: TGCAGTGCTCCATCCTACCGGGGTAGTCGCCAAGAGACC.

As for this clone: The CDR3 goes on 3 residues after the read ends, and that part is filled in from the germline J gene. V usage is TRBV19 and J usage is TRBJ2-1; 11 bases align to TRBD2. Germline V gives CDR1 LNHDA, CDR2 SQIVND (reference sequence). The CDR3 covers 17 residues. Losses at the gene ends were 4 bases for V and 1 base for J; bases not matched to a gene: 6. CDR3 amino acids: CASSTGLAGGSYNEQFF. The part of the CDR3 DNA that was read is TGTGCCAGTAGTACCGGACTAGCGGGTGGTTCCTACAATGAG.

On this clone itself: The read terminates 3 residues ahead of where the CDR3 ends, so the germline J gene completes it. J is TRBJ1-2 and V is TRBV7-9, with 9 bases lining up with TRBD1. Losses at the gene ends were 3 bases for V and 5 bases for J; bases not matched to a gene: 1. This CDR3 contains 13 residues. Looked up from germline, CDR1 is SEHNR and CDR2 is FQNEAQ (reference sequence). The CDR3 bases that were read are TGTGCCAGCAGCTTCGGGACAGGGTATGGC. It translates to CASSFGTGYG. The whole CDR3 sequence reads CASSFGTGYGYTF. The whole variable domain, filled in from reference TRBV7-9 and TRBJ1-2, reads DTGVSQNPRHKITKRGQNVTFRCDPISEHNRLYWYRQTLGQGPEFLTYFQNEAQLEKSRLLSDRFSAERPKGSFSTLEIQRTEQGDSAMYLCASSFGTGYGYTFGSGTRLTVV.

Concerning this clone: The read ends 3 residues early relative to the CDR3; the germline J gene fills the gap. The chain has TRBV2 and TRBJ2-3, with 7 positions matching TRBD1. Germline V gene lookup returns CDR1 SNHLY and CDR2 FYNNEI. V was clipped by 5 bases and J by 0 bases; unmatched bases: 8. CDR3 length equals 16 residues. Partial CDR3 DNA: TGTGCCAGCAGTTACCCCGGGACAGAGAGCACAGATACG. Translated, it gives CASSYPGTESTDT. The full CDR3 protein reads CASSYPGTESTDTQYF.

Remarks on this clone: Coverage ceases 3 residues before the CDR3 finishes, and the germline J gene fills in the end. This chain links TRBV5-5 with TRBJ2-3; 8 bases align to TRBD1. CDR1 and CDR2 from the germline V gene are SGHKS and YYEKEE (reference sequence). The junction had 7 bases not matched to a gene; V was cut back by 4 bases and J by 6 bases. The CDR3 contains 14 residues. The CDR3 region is CASSDATGADTQYF. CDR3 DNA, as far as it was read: TGTGCCAGCAGCGACGCGACAGGGGCGGATACG.

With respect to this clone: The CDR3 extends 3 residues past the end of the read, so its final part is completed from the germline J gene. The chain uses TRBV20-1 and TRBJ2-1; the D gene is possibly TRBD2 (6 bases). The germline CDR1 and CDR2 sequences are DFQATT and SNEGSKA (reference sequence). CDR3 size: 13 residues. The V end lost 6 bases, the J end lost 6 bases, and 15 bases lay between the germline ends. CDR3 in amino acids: CSAPRDSLNEQFF. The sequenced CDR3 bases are TGCAGTGCACCACGGGACTCACTCAATGAG.

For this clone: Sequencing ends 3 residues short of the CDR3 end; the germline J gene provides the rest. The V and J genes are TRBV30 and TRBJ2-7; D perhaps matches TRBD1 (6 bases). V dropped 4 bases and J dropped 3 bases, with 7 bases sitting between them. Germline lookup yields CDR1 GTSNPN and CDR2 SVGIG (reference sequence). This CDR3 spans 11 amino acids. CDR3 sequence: CAWKTGYEQYF. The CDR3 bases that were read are TGTGCCTGGAAGACAGGCTACGAG.

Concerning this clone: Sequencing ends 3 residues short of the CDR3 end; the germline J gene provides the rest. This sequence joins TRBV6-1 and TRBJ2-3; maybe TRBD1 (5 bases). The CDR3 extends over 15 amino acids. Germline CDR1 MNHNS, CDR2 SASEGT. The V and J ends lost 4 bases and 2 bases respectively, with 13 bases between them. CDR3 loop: CASSAGRALTDTQYF. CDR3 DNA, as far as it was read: TGTGCCAGCAGTGCGGGCAGGGCCCTCACAGATACG.

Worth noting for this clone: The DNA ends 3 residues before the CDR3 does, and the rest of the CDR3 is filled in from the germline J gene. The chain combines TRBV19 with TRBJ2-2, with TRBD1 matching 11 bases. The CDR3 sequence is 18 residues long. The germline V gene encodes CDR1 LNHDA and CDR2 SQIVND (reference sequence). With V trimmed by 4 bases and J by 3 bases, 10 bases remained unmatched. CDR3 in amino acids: CASSTWTGGAGHTGELFF. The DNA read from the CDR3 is TGTGCCAGTAGTACATGGACAGGGGGCGCTGGGCACACCGGGGAG.

The CDR3 DNA, read in part, is TGTGCCAGCAGCGGGACAGGGGGTACAGATACG. It encodes CASSGTGGTDT. The CDR3 in its entirety is CASSGTGGTDTQYF. This chain connects TRBV7-2 to TRBJ2-3; 11 bases line up with TRBD1. Read sequence stops 3 residues before the CDR3 end, and the germline J gene provides the missing end. V lost 5 bases and J lost 3; bases outside the gene matches: 1. Germline CDR1 is SGHTA and CDR2 is FQGNSA. This CDR3 comprises 14 residues.

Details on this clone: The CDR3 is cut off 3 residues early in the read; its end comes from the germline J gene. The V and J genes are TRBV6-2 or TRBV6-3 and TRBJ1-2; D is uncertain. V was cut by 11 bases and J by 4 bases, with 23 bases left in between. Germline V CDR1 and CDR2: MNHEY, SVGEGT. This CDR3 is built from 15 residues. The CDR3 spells CAATMAPQLIYGYTF. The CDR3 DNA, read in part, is TGTGCCGCCACTATGGCCCCGCAGCTTATCTATGGC.

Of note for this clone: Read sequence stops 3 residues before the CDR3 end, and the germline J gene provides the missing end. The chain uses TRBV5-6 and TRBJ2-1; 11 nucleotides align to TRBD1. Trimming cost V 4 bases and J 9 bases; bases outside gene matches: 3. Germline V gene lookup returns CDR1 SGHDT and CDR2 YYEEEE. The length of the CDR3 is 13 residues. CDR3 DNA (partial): TGTGCCAGCAGCACCGGGACAGGGGGTGAG. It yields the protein CASSTGTGGE. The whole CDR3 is CASSTGTGGEQFF.

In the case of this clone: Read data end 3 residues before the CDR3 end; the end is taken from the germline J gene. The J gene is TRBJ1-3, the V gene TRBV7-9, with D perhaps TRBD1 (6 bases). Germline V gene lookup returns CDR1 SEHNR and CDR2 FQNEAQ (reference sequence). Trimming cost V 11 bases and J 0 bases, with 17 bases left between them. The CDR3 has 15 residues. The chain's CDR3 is CAGPGEVSSGNTIYF. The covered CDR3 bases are TGTGCCGGGCCAGGGGAGGTGAGCTCTGGAAACACC.

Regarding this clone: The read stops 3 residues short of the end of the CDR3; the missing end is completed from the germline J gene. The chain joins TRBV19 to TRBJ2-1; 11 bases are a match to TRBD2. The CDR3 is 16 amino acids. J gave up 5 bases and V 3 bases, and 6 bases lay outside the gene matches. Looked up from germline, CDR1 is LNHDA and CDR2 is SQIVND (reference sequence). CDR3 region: CASSIVSSGRNNEQFF. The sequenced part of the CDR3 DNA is TGTGCCAGTAGTATTGTCTCTAGCGGGAGGAACAATGAG.

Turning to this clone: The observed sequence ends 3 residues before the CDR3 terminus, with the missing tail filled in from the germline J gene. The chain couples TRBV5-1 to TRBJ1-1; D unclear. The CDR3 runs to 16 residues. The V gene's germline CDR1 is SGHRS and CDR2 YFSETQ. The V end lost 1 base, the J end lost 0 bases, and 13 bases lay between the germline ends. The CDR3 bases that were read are TGCGCCAGCAGCTTGAGCGGGCAACCCCTGAACACTGAA. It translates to CASSLSGQPLNTE. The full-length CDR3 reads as CASSLSGQPLNTEAFF.

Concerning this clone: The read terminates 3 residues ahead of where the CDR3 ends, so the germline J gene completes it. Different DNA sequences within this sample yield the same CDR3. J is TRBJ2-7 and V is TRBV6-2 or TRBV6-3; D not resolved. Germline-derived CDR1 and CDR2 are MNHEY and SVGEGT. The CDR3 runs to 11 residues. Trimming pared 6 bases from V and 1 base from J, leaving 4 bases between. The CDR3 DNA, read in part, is TGTGCCAGCAGCCCATCCTACGAG. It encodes CASSPSYE. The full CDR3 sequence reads CASSPSYEQYF.

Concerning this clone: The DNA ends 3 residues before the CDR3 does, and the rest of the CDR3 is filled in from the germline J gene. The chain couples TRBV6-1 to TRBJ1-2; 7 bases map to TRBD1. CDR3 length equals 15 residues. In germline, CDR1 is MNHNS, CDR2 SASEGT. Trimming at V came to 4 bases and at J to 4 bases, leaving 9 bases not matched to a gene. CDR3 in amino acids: CASSGGTAASYGYTF. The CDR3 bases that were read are TGTGCCAGCAGTGGGGGGACAGCGGCGAGCTATGGC.

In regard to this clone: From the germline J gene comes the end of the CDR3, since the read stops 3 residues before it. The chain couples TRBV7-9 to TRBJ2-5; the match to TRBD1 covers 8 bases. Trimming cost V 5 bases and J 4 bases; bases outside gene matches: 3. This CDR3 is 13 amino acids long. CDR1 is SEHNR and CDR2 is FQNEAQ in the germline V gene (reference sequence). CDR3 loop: CASSPRGRETQYF. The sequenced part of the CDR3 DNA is TGTGCCAGCAGCCCCAGGGGGCGAGAGACC.

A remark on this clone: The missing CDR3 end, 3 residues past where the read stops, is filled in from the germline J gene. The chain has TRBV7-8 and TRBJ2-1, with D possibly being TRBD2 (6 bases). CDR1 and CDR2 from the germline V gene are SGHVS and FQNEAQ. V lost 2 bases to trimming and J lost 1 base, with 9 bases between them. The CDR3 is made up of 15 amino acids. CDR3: CASSLFSGSYNEQFF. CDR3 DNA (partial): TGTGCCAGCAGCTTATTTAGCGGTTCCTACAATGAG. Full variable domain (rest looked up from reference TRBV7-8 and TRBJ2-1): GAGVSQSPRYKVAKRGQDVALRCDPISGHVSLFWYQQALGQGPEFLTYFQNEAQLDKSGLPSDRFFAERPEGSVSTLKIQRTQQEDSAVYLCASSLFSGSYNEQFFGPGTRLTVL.

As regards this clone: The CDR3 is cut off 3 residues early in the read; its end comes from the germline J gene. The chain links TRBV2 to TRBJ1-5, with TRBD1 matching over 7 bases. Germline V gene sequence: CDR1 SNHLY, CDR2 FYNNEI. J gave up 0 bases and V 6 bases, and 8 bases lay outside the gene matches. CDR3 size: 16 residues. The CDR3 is CASSGTVDYSNQPQHF. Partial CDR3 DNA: TGTGCCAGCAGCGGGACAGTAGATTATAGCAATCAGCCC.

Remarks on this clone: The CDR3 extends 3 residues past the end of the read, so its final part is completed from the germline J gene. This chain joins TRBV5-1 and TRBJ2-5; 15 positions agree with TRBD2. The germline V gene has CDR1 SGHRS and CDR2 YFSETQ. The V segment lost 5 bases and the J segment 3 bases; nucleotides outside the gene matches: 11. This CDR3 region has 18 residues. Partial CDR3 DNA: TGCGCCAGCAGTTCCGGACTAGCGGGAGGGCCAGGAGAAGAGACC. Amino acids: CASSSGLAGGPGEET. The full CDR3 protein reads CASSSGLAGGPGEETQYF. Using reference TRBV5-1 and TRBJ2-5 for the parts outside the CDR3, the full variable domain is KAGVTQTPRYLIKTRGQQVTLSCSPISGHRSVSWYQQTPGQGLQFLFEYFSETQRNKGNFPGRFSGRQFSNSRSEMNVSTLELGDSALYLCASSSGLAGGPGEETQYFGPGTRLLVL.

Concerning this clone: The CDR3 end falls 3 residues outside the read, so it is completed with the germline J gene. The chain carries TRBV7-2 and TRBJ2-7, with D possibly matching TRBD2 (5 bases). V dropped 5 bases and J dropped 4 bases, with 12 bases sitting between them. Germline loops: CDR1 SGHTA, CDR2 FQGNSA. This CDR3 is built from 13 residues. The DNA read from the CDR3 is TGTGCCAGCAGCAAATCGACGGGGTACGAG. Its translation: CASSKSTGYE. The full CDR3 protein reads CASSKSTGYEQYF.

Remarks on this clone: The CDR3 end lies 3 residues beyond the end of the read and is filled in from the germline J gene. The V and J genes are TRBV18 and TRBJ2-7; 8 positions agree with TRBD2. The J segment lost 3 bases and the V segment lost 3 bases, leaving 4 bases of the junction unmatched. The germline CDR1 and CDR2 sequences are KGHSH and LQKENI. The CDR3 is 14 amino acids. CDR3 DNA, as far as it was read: TGTGCCAGCTCACCGGCGGGAGGCTTCTACGAG. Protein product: CASSPAGGFYE. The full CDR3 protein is CASSPAGGFYEQYF. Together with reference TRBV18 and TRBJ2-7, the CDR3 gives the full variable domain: NAGVMQNPRHLVRRRGQEARLRCSPMKGHSHVYWYRQLPEEGLKFMVYLQKENIIDESGMPKERFSAEFPKEGPSILRIQQVVRGDSAAYFCASSPAGGFYEQYFGPGTRLTVT.

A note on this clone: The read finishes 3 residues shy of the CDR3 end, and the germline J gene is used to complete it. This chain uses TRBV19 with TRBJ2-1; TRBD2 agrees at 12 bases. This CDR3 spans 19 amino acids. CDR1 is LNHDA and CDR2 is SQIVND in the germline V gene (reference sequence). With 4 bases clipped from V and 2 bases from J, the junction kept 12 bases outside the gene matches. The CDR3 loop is CASSTGLAGSSETYNEQFF. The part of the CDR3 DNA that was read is TGTGCCAGTAGTACCGGACTAGCGGGAAGCAGTGAGACCTACAATGAG.

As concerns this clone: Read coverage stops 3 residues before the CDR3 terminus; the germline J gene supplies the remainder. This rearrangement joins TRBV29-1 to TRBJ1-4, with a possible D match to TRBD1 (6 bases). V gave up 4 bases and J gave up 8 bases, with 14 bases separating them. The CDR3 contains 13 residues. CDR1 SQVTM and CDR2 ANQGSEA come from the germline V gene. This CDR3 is CSVGLRGEEKLFF. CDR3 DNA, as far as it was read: TGCAGCGTTGGTCTCAGGGGTGAGGAAAAA.

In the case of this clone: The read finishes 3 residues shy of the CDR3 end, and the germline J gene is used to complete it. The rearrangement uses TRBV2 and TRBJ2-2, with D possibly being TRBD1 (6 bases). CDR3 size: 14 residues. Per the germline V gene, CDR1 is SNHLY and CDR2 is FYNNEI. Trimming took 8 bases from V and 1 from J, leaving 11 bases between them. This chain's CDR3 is CASLGGRNTGELFF. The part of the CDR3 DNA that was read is TGTGCCAGCTTAGGGGGAAGGAACACCGGGGAG.

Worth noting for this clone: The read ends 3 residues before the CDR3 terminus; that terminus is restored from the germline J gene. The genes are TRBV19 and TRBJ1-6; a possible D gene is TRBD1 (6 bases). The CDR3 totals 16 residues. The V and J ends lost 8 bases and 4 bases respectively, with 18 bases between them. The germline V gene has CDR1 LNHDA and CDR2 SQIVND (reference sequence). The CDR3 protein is CASRRFGTPYNSPLHF. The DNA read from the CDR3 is TGTGCCAGTCGTAGGTTTGGGACACCATATAATTCACCC.

The CDR3 is CASSTGLAGSYEQYF. CDR3 DNA (partial): TGTGCCAGCAGCACGGGACTAGCGGGTTCCTACGAG. The V call is TRBV7-6, the J call TRBJ2-7, with 12 bases aligning to TRBD2. The sequence runs out 3 residues before the end of the CDR3; the remainder is reconstructed from the germline J gene. The germline CDR1 and CDR2 sequences are SGHVS and FNYEAQ. This CDR3 region has 15 residues. The trim removed 5 bases at V and 1 base at J, leaving 3 bases unmatched. Full variable domain (outside the CDR3, taken from reference TRBV7-6 and TRBJ2-7): GAGVSQSPRYKVTKRGQDVALRCDPISGHVSLYWYRQALGQGPEFLTYFNYEAQQDKSGLPNDRFSAERPEGSISTLTIQRTEQRDSAMYRCASSTGLAGSYEQYFGPGTRLTVT.

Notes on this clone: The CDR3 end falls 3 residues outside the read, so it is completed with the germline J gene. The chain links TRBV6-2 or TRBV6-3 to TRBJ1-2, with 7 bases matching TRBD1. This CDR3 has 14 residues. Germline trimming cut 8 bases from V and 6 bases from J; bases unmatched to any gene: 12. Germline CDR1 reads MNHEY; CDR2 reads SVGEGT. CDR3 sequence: CASHSRGDEDGYTF. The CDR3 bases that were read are TGTGCCAGCCATTCCAGGGGGGACGAGGATGGC.